This TCR beta chain emerged from a study of T cells in Graves' hyperthyroidism and ophthalmopathy. The study's findings and limits: Within blood appeared most thyroid clonotypes that had expanded above 0.001. Classification by a 13 V-J model distinguished ophthalmopathy from stable hyperthyroidism.

The V end lost 4 bases, the J end lost 7 bases, and 16 bases lay between the germline ends. CDR3 length: 14 residues. This clonotype showed up many times. Its antigen is unknown. The CDR3 regions of TCR beta were amplified from RNA transcripts. Initially, a first-round RT-PCR of the TCR CDR3 employed the HTBI primer set. TCRdb reprocessed the multiplex PCR reads with MiXCR, giving one entry per CDR3 protein. Of a few hundred thousand distinct CDR3 sequences listed, less than 25% are singletons. Sequencing was carried out using blood. The sequence came from a young man with Graves' hyperthyroidism. This chain uses TRBV12-3 or TRBV12-4 with TRBJ1-2; D is perhaps TRBD1 (5 bases). CDR3 in DNA: TGTGCCAGCAGTTCAACAGGCCCCGGGTCTGGCTACACCTTC. Translation: CASSSTGPGSGYTF.